Each of the 21 T cell receptor beta chains below was sequenced from the same sample in a study of a mutant IDH1 vaccine in newly diagnosed glioma. These TCRs are of unknown antigen specificity. As for time point: week 23, last vaccination. One vaccine dose held 300 ug of mutant IDH1 20-mer peptide and came with topical imiquimod. Clones were sequenced by immunoSEQ multiplex PCR, and TCRdb holds only the in-frame ones, with some missing. The table lists roughly 70,000 clones, over 75% of them singletons. This specimen was PBMCs, taken from a glioma patient whose treatment included an IDH1 peptide vaccine. All receptors derive from a man aged 18 to 29 with glioma.

V usage is TRBV12-5 and J usage is TRBJ1-1; 9 bases are shared with TRBD1. V lost 0 bases to trimming and J lost 5 bases; unmatched junction nucleotides: 19. The CDR3 consists of 20 residues. Germline-derived CDR1 and CDR2 are LGHNT and FRNRAP. The CDR3 protein is CASGLVSPRGQGSLGTEAFF. The CDR3, as DNA: TGTGCTAGTGGTTTGGTAAGCCCCCGTGGACAGGGGAGCTTGGGAACTGAAGCTTTCTTT. Full variable domain (remainder filled in from reference TRBV12-5 and TRBJ1-1): DARVTQTPRHKVTEMGQEVTMRCQPILGHNTVFWYRQTMMQGLELLAYFRNRAPLDDSGMPKDRFSAEMPDATLATLKIQPSEPRDSAVYFCASGLVSPRGQGSLGTEAFFGQGTRLTVV.

The chain carries TRBV5-1 and TRBJ1-2; no definite D call. V lost 0 bases and J 8 bases, leaving 11 bases between the germline ends. Germline CDR1 is SGHRS and CDR2 is YFSETQ. The CDR3 totals 13 residues. The CDR3: CASSLVGFSGYTF. The CDR3 DNA sequence: TGCGCCAGCAGCTTGGTAGGATTTAGCGGCTACACCTTC.

The chain has TRBV19 and TRBJ1-1, with D possibly matching TRBD1 (6 bases). V was cut by 7 bases and J by 1 base, with 10 bases left in between. Germline CDR1 is LNHDA and CDR2 is SQIVND (reference sequence). This CDR3 region has 13 residues. CDR3 nucleotides: TGTGCCAGTACTACCAGGGGGAACACTGAAGCTTTCTTT. Translating gives CASTTRGNTEAFF.

The chain recombines TRBV7-8 with TRBJ2-7, with 10 bases matching TRBD2. J was trimmed by 6 bases and V by 1 base; bases with no gene match: 15. CDR1 SGHVS and CDR2 FQNEAQ come from the germline V gene. There are 18 residues in the CDR3. The DNA for the CDR3 is TGTGCCAGCAGCTTAGGGTCGGCTAGCGGGAGCTTTAGGCGCGAGCAGTACTTC. Translating it yields CASSLGSASGSFRREQYF.

The CDR3 nucleotides are TGTGCCAGCAGACTGGACAGTTTGAACACTGAAGCTTTCTTT. The encoded protein is CASRLDSLNTEAFF. The rearrangement links TRBV6-4 to TRBJ1-1; the D gene is possibly TRBD1 (6 bases). V was trimmed by 6 bases and J by 0 bases, leaving 11 bases between them. Germline CDR1 MRHNA, CDR2 SNTAGT. The CDR3 covers 14 residues.

The chain links TRBV6-1 to TRBJ1-2; possible D gene TRBD1, 5 bases. Between the trimmed V and J ends, which lost 7 bases and 0 bases, there was a span of 9 bases. Germline lookup yields CDR1 MNHNS and CDR2 SASEGT. The CDR3 is made up of 13 amino acids. The CDR3 here is CASTRGPNYGYTF. DNA for the CDR3: TGTGCCAGCACGAGGGGCCCTAACTATGGCTACACCTTC.

This clone was seen a handful of times. This chain uses TRBV29-1 with TRBJ1-1; D gene uncertain. Germline V gene sequence: CDR1 SQVTM, CDR2 ANQGSEA. The CDR3 contains 13 residues. Trimming pared 2 bases from V and 5 bases from J, leaving 12 bases between. CDR3 DNA: TGCAGCGTTGAAACCTTGGTCGGTACTGAAGCTTTCTTT. Translation: CSVETLVGTEAFF.

The CDR3 spells CASTARGGSGPNSPLHF. The CDR3 nucleotides are TGTGCCAGCACCGCGAGGGGGGGGTCAGGACCTAATTCACCCCTCCACTTT. The genes are TRBV7-2 and TRBJ1-6, with D possibly being TRBD1 (6 bases). V was shortened by 7 bases and J by 6 bases, with 22 bases between the two germline ends. The germline V gene has CDR1 SGHTA and CDR2 FQGNSA. The CDR3 consists of 17 residues.

The rearrangement joins TRBV7-9 to TRBJ2-7; possibly TRBD1 for D (5 bases). Germline V gene lookup returns CDR1 SEHNR and CDR2 FQNEAQ (reference sequence). CDR3 length: 15 residues. Trimming stripped 1 base from V and 5 bases from J, with 15 bases between. CDR3 DNA: TGTGCCAGCAGCTTAGACTGGCAGGGCATGAACGAGCAGTACTTC. This gives the protein CASSLDWQGMNEQYF.

V and J are TRBV5-4 and TRBJ1-2, with D hard to call. From germline, CDR1 is SGHNT and CDR2 YYREEE (reference sequence). There are 14 residues in the CDR3. Trimming took off 0 bases at V and 5 bases at J, with 11 bases between the two ends. Here the CDR3 DNA reads TGTGCCAGCAGCTTGGAGGGTTTCGGATATGGCTACACCTTC. It encodes CASSLEGFGYGYTF.

This clone was counted once. This chain joins TRBV6-1 and TRBJ1-2; D may be TRBD1 (5 bases). V was trimmed by 9 bases and J by 0 bases, leaving 11 bases between them. CDR1 and CDR2 from the germline V gene are MNHNS and SASEGT. This CDR3 region has 13 residues. The CDR3 bases are TGTGCCAGTGTCGACAGCCCTAACTATGGCTACACCTTC. This encodes CASVDSPNYGYTF.

V and J are TRBV6-6 and TRBJ2-3; the D is unclear. Germline V lookup: CDR1 MNHNY, CDR2 SVGAGI (reference sequence). The CDR3 runs 16 residues. V was pared by 2 bases and J by 2 bases, with 14 bases between. The chain's CDR3 is CASSYGRIATTDTQYF. In nucleotides, the CDR3 is TGTGCCAGCAGTTACGGTAGAATAGCCACCACAGATACGCAGTATTTT.

V is TRBV2 and J is TRBJ2-5; TRBD2 is a possible D gene (5 bases). V gave up 2 bases and J gave up 5 bases, with 15 bases separating them. The CDR3 extends over 15 amino acids. CDR1 and CDR2 (germline): SNHLY, FYNNEI. CDR3 protein: CASSERRELGETQYF. The CDR3 nucleotides are TGTGCCAGCAGTGAACGTCGGGAACTGGGGGAGACCCAGTACTTC.

The CDR3, as DNA: TGCGCCAGCAGCCAAGTGGACCTCCAGGGACCTGGAAACACCATATATTTT. It codes for CASSQVDLQGPGNTIYF. The chain uses TRBV4-1 and TRBJ1-3; possibly TRBD1 for D (5 bases). The length of the CDR3 is 17 residues. Germline CDR1 is MGHRA and CDR2 is YSYEKL. Between the trimmed V and J ends, which lost 1 base and 2 bases, there was a span of 15 bases.

The chain has TRBV9 and TRBJ1-6, with D unresolved. Trimming pared 3 bases from V and 10 bases from J, leaving 11 bases between. Germline V gene lookup returns CDR1 SGDLS and CDR2 YYNGEE. This CDR3 region has 13 residues. The CDR3 DNA reads TGTGCCAGCAGCGCCTTCGCAGAATCACCCCTCCACTTT. Residues: CASSAFAESPLHF. The whole variable domain, filled in from reference TRBV9 and TRBJ1-6, reads DSGVTQTPKHLITATGQRVTLRCSPRSGDLSVYWYQQSLDQGLQFLIQYYNGEERAKGNILERFSAQQFPDLHSELNLSSLELGDSALYFCASSAFAESPLHFGNGTRLTVT.

The chain joins TRBV4-3 to TRBJ2-1, with 7 bases lining up with TRBD2. After removal of 4 bases from V and 8 bases from J, the junction contained 14 bases not matched to a gene. The germline V gene has CDR1 LGHNA and CDR2 YSLEER. The CDR3 covers 16 residues. The CDR3 sequence is CASSPDDAGDLYEQFF. The CDR3 DNA reads TGCGCCAGCAGCCCCGACGACGCGGGAGATCTCTATGAGCAGTTCTTC.

The V and J genes are TRBV25-1 and TRBJ2-2; 14 bases are a match to TRBD2. The CDR3 totals 17 residues. Germline V gene lookup returns CDR1 MGHDK and CDR2 SYGVNS. Trimming removed 6 bases from V and 6 bases from J; junction bases left unmatched: 9. CDR3 coding DNA: TGTGCCAGCAGCCCAGGACTAGCGGGGGGCCGGCCCGGGGAGCTGTTTTTT. It encodes CASSPGLAGGRPGELFF.

This chain connects TRBV30 to TRBJ2-2, with 9 bases fitting TRBD1. The CDR3 has 14 amino acids. After removal of 3 bases from V and 5 bases from J, the junction contained 4 bases not matched to a gene. Looked up from germline, CDR1 is GTSNPN and CDR2 is SVGIG (reference sequence). The CDR3 nucleotides are TGTGCCTGGAGAAAGACAGGGGGTACCGGGGAGCTGTTTTTT. It translates to CAWRKTGGTGELFF.

The chain is built from TRBV7-9 and TRBJ1-1; a weak D match, TRBD1 (6 bases). CDR3 length: 14 residues. CDR1 SEHNR and CDR2 FQNEAQ come from the germline V gene (reference sequence). Between the trimmed V and J ends, which lost 5 bases and 2 bases, there was a span of 12 bases. The DNA for the CDR3 is TGTGCCAGCAGCCTACGGACAGCCAACACTGAAGCTTTCTTT. As protein: CASSLRTANTEAFF.

This clone has only one observation. V and J are TRBV25-1 and TRBJ2-1, with no clear D. Trimming took 6 bases from V and 0 from J, leaving 9 bases between them. Germline CDR1 reads MGHDK; CDR2 reads SYGVNS. This CDR3 has 14 amino acids. The CDR3 spells CASSLEHSYNEQFF. The CDR3 nucleotides are TGTGCCAGCAGCCTCGAACACTCCTACAATGAGCAGTTCTTC.

CDR3 sequence (DNA): TGTGCCATCGGGACTCCCCCTTTTGACGAGCAGTACTTC. It codes for CAIGTPPFDEQYF. V usage is TRBV7-9 and J usage is TRBJ2-7; possibly TRBD2 for D (6 bases). The CDR3 has 13 amino acids. The V end was cut by 10 bases, the J end by 5 bases, with 18 bases between. The germline gives CDR1 SEHNR, CDR2 FQNEAQ (reference sequence).